This T cell receptor (beta chain) was identified in a study of blood T cell repertoires in COVID-19. Turning to the study itself: Some COVID-19 samples were acute and others convalescent; all came from the United States, Italy and Spain. From T cells, B-cell-depleted T cells, or PBMCs came the material, which was cDNA or gDNA.

Assignment of participants to cohorts was predicated upon participant-reported clinical history. As handled by the study authors: Reference gene primer amplification gave estimated nucleated cell counts. TCRdb keeps only in-frame clones here, not all; method: immunoSEQ multiplex PCR. D and trimming come from the DNA, and the V and J calls and clone size come from that table. The table lists about 270,000 clones, around 89% of them singletons, with more than 1% in the top ten. Trimming removed 1 base at V and 4 bases at J, with 17 bases between. The germline V gene has CDR1 LGHNA and CDR2 YNFKEQ. This CDR3 region has 17 residues.

The TCR was taken from a woman aged 40 to 50 with acute COVID-19. Sequenced material: PBMCs or T cells enriched from blood (not recorded which). This chain links TRBV4-2 with TRBJ1-3, with D uncertain. The CDR3 nucleotides read TGTGCCAGCAGCCAAGGCTTCGCCCGCCAGGCAGGAAACACCATATATTTT. Protein sequence: CASSQGFARQAGNTIYF.